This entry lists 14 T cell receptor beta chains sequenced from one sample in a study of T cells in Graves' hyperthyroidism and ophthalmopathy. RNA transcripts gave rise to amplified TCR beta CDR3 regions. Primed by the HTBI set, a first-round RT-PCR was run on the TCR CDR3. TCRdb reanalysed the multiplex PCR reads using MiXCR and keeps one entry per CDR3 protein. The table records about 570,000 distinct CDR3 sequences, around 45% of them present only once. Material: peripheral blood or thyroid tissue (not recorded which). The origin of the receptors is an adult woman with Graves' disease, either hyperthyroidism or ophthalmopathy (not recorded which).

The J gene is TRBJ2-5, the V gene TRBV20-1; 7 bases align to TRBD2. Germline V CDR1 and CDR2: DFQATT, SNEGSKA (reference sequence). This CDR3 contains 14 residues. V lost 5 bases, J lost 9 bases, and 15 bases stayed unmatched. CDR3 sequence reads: CSAWEGRANQPQYF. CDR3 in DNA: TGCAGTGCTTGGGAGGGAAGGGCTAATCAGCCCCAGTACTTC.

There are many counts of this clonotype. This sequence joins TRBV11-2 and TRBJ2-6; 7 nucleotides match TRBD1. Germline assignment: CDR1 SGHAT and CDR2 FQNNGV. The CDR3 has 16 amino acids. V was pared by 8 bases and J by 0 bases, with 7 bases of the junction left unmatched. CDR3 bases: TGTGCCAGCGGAAGAAACAGGGGCTCTGGGGCCAACGTCCTGACTTTC. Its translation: CASGRNRGSGANVLTF. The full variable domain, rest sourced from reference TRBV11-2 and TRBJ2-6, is EAGVAQSPRYKIIEKRQSVAFWCNPISGHATLYWYQQILGQGPKLLIQFQNNGVVDDSQLPKDRFSAERLKGVDSTLKIQPAKLEDSAVYLCASGRNRGSGANVLTFGAGSRLTVL.

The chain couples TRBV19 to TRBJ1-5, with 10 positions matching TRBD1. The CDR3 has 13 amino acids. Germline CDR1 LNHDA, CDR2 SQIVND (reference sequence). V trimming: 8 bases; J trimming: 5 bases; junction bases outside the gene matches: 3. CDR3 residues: CASRGQGHQPQHF. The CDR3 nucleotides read TGTGCCAGTCGGGGACAGGGGCATCAGCCCCAGCATTTT. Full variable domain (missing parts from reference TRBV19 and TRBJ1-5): DGGITQSPKYLFRKEGQNVTLSCEQNLNHDAMYWYRQDPGQGLRLIYYSQIVNDFQKGDIAEGYSVSREKKESFPLTVTSAQKNPTAFYLCASRGQGHQPQHFGDGTRLSIL.

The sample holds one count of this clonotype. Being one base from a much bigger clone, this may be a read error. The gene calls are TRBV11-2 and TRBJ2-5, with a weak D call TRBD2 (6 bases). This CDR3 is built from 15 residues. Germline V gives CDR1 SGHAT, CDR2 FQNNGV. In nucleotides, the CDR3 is TGTGCCAGCAGCTCCCGGGAGAGATACCAAGAGGCCCAGTACTTC. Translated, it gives CASSSRERYQEAQYF.

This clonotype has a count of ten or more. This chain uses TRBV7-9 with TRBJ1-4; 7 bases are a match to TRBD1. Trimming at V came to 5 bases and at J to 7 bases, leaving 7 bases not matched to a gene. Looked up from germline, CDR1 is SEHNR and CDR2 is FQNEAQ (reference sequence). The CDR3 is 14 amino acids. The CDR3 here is CASSPGGGSEKLFF. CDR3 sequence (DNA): TGTGCCAGCAGCCCAGGGGGGGGGAGTGAAAAACTGTTTTTT.

The chain's CDR3 is CSPRDRAHQPQHF. CDR3 DNA sequence: TGCAGTCCTCGGGACAGGGCTCATCAGCCCCAGCATTTT. The rearrangement joins TRBV20-1 to TRBJ1-5; TRBD1 aligns across 9 bases. V trimming: 8 bases; J trimming: 5 bases; junction bases outside the gene matches: 7. In germline, CDR1 is DFQATT, CDR2 SNEGSKA (reference sequence). The CDR3 sequence is 13 residues long.

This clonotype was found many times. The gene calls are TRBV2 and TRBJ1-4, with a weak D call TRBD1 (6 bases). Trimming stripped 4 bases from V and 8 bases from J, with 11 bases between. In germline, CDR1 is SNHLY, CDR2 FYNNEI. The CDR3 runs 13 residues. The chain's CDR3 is CASSGTVEEKLFF. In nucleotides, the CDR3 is TGTGCCAGCAGTGGGACAGTCGAGGAAAAACTGTTTTTT.

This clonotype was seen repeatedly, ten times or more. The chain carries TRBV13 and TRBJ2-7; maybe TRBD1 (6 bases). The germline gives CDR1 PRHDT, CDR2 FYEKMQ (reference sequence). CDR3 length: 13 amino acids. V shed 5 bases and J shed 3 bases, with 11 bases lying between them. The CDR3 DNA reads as TGTGCCAGCAGCCCAAGAGGGGGCTACGAGCAGTACTTC. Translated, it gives CASSPRGGYEQYF.

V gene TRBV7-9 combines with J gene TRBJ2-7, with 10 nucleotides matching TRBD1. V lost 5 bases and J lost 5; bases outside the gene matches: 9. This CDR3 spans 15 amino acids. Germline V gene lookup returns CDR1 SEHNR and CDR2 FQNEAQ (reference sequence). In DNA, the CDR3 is TGTGCCAGCAGCCCCACCGGACAGGGGGGAAACGAGCAGTACTTC. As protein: CASSPTGQGGNEQYF. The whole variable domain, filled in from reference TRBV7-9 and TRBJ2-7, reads DTGVSQNPRHKITKRGQNVTFRCDPISEHNRLYWYRQTLGQGPEFLTYFQNEAQLEKSRLLSDRFSAERPKGSFSTLEIQRTEQGDSAMYLCASSPTGQGGNEQYFGPGTRLTVT.

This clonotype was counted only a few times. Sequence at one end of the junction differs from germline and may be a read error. Here the CDR3 DNA reads TGTGCCAGCAGTGTTCGGACAGGGGAGGACACCGGGGGGCTGTTTTTT. Translating gives CASSVRTGEDTGGLFF. The V and J genes are TRBV2 and TRBJ2-2; 9 bases fit TRBD1. There are 16 residues in the CDR3. Germline V gene lookup returns CDR1 SNHLY and CDR2 FYNNEI. The full variable domain, rest sourced from reference TRBV2 and TRBJ2-2, is EPEVTQTPSHQVTQMGQEVILRCVPISNHLYFYWYRQILGQKVEFLVSFYNNEISEKSEIFDDQFSVERPDGSNFTLKIRSTKLEDSAMYFCASSVRTGEDTGGLFFGEGSRLTVL.

The CDR3 sequence: CASSSTGFEQYF. In DNA, the CDR3 is TGTGCCAGCAGCTCGACAGGGTTCGAGCAGTACTTC. The chain is built from TRBV11-2 and TRBJ2-7, with 7 bases that match TRBD1. V was pared by 4 bases and J by 6 bases, with 3 bases of the junction left unmatched. The V gene's germline CDR1 is SGHAT and CDR2 FQNNGV. The CDR3 totals 12 residues.

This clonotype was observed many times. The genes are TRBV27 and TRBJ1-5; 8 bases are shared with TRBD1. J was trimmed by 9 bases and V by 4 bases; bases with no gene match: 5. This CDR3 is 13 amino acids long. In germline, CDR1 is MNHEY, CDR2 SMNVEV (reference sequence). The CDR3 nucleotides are TGTGCCAGCAGTTACGCCGGGACAGGGCCCCAGCATTTT. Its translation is CASSYAGTGPQHF.

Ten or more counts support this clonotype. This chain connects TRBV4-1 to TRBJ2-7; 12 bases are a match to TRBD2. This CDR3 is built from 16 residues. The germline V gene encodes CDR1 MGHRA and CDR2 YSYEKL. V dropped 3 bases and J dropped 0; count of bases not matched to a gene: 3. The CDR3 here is CASSQGLAGLSYEQYF. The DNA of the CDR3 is TGCGCCAGCAGCCAGGGACTAGCGGGCCTCTCCTACGAGCAGTACTTC.

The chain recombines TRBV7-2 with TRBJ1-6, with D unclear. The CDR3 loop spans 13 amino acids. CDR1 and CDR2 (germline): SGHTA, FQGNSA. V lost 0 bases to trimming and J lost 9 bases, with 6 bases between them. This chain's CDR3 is CASSLAPPSPLHF. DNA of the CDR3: TGTGCCAGCAGCTTAGCCCCCCCTTCACCCCTCCACTTT. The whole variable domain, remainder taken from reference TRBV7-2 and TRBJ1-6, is GAGVSQSPSNKVTEKGKDVELRCDPISGHTALYWYRQSLGQGLEFLIYFQGNSAPDKSGLPSDRFSAERTGGSVSTLTIQRTQQEDSAVYLCASSLAPPSPLHFGNGTRLTVT.